This T cell receptor beta chain came from a study of blood T cell repertoires in COVID-19. Study information: COVID-19 samples from acute and convalescent phases originated in the United States, Italy and Spain. From T cells, B-cell-depleted T cells, or PBMCs came the material, which was cDNA or gDNA.

CDR3 length: 18 residues. Germline V gene lookup returns CDR1 SGHRS and CDR2 YFSETQ. Trimming removed 0 bases from V and 7 bases from J, with 20 bases in between. Original data processing: Reference gene primers were amplified, and this amplification served to estimate nucleated cell counts. Profiling relied on immunoSEQ multiplex PCR, and the TCRdb table lists in-frame clones only, not all of them. The V and J calls and clone size are taken from that table; D and trimming were inferred from the DNA. This table holds over 150,000 clones, 86% found once. The sample was peripheral blood. This sequence joins TRBV5-1 and TRBJ1-6; no firm D call. This TCR came from a man in his forties or fifties with active or convalescent COVID-19. DNA of the CDR3: TGCGCCAGCAGCTTGGGGCAGGTTTTGGGCGTTGGGAATTCACCCCTCCACTTT. It specifies CASSLGQVLGVGNSPLHF.